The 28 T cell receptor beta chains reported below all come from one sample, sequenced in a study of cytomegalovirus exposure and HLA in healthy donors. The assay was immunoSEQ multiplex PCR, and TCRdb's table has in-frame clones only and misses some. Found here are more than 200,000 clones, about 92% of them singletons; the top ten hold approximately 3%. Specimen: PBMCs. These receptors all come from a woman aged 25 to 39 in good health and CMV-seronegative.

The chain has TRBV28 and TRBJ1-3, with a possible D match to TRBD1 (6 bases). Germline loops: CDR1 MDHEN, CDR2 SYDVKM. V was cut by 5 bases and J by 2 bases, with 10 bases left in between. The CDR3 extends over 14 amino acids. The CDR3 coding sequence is TGTGCCAGCAGTCTCAGGGGAACTGGAAACACCATATATTTT. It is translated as CASSLRGTGNTIYF. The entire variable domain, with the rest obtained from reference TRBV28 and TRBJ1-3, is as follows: DVKVTQSSRYLVKRTGEKVFLECVQDMDHENMFWYRQDPGLGLRLIYFSYDVKMKEKGDIPEGYSVSREKKERFSLILESASTNQTSMYLCASSLRGTGNTIYFGEGSWLTVV.

The CDR3 protein is CASSWTGDEQYF. CDR3 coding DNA: TGTGCCAGCAGCTGGACAGGGGACGAGCAGTACTTC. The genes are TRBV5-5 and TRBJ2-7, with 9 bases that match TRBD1. Germline V gene lookup returns CDR1 SGHKS and CDR2 YYEKEE (reference sequence). V dropped 3 bases and J dropped 5; count of bases not matched to a gene: 0. This CDR3 comprises 12 residues.

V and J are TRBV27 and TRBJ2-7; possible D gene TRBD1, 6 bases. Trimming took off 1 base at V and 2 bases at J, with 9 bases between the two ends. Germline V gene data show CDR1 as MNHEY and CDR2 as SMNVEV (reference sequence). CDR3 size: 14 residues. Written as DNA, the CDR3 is TGTGCCAGCAGTTTATACAGGGTACCCTACGAGCAGTACTTC. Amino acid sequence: CASSLYRVPYEQYF.

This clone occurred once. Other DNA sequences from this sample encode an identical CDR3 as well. The CDR3 protein is CASSPRGTADYEKLFF. The CDR3 nucleotides are TGTGCCAGCAGTCCTCGCGGAACAGCTGATTATGAAAAACTGTTTTTT. V is TRBV27 and J is TRBJ1-4, with D unresolved. Germline V gives CDR1 MNHEY, CDR2 SMNVEV (reference sequence). The V end lost 5 bases, the J end lost 6 bases, and 19 bases lay between the germline ends. This CDR3 is built from 16 residues.

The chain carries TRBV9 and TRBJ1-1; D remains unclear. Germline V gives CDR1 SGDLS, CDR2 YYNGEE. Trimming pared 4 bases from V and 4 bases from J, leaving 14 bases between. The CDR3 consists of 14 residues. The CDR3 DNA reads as TGTGCCAGCAGCTTTAGAACAGACTCCACTGAAGCTTTCTTT. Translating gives CASSFRTDSTEAFF.

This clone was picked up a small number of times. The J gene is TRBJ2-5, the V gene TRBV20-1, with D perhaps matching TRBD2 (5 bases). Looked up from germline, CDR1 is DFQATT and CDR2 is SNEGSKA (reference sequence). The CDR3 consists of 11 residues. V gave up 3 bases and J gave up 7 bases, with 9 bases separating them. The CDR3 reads CSASDYPTQYF. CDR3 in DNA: TGCAGTGCTAGTGACTACCCGACCCAGTACTTC.

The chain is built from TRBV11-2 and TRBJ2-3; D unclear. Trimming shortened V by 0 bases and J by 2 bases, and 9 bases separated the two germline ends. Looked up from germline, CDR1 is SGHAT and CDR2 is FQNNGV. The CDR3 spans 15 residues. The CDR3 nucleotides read TGTGCCAGCAGCTTAGAGCTTGGTCTCACAGATACGCAGTATTTT. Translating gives CASSLELGLTDTQYF.

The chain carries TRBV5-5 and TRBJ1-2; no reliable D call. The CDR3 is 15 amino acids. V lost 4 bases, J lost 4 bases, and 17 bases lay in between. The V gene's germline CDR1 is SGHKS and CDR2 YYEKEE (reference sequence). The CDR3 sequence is CASSTQTSKTYGYTF. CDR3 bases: TGTGCCAGCAGCACCCAGACAAGCAAAACCTATGGCTACACCTTC.

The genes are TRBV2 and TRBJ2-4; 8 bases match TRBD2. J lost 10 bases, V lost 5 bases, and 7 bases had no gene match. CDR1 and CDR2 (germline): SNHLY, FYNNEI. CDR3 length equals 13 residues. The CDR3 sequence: CASSPGLGKIQYF. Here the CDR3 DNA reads TGTGCCAGCAGTCCGGGACTAGGGAAGATTCAGTACTTC.

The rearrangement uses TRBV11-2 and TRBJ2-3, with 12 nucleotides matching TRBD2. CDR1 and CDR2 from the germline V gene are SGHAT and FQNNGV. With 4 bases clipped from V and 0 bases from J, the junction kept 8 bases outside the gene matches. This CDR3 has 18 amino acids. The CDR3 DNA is TGTGCCAGCAGCTCCGGGACTAGCGGGTTATCTAGCACAGATACGCAGTATTTT. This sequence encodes CASSSGTSGLSSTDTQYF.

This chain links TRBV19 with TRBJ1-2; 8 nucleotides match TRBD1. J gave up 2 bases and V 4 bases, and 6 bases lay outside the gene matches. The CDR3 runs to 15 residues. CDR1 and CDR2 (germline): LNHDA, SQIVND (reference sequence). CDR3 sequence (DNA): TGTGCCAGTAGTACTCCTAACAGGGGGAACTATGGCTACACCTTC. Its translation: CASSTPNRGNYGYTF.

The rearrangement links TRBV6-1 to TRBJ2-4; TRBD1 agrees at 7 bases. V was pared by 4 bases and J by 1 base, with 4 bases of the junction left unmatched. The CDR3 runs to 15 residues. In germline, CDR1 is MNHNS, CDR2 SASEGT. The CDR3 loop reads CASSAGGSAKNIQYF. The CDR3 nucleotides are TGTGCCAGCAGTGCAGGGGGATCGGCCAAAAACATTCAGTACTTC.

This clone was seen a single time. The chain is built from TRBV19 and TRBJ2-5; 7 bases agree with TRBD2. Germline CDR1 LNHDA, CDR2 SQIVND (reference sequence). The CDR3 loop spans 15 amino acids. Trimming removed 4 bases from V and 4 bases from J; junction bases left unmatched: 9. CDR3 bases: TGTGCCAGTAGTACTGGGAGGGGTTTCGGAGAGACCCAGTACTTC. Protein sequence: CASSTGRGFGETQYF.

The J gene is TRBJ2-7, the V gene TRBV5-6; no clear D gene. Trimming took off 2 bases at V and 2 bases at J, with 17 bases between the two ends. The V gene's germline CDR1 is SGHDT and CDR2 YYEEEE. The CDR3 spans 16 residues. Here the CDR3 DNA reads TGTGCCAGCAGCTTTGGCTCGTGGGGTGCTACCTACGAGCAGTACTTC. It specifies CASSFGSWGATYEQYF.

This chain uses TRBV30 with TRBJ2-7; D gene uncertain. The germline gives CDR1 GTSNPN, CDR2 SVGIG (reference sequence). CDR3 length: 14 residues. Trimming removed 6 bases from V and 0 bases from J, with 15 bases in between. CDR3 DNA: TGTGCCTGCGTGTCGGTCCGGAGCTCCTACGAGCAGTACTTC. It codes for CACVSVRSSYEQYF.

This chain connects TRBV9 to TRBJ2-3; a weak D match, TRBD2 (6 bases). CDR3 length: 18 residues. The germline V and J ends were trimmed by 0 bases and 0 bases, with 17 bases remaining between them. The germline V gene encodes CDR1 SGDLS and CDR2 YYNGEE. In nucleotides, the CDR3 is TGTGCCAGCAGCGTAGAGGGTAGCGGAACCCCTAGCACAGATACGCAGTATTTT. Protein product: CASSVEGSGTPSTDTQYF.

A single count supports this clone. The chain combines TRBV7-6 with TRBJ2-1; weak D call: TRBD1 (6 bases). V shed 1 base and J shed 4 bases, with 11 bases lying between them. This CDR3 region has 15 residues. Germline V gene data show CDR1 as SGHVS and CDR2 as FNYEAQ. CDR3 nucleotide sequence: TGTGCCAGCAGCTTAGGACAGGTCCCTTACAATGAGCAGTTCTTC. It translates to CASSLGQVPYNEQFF.

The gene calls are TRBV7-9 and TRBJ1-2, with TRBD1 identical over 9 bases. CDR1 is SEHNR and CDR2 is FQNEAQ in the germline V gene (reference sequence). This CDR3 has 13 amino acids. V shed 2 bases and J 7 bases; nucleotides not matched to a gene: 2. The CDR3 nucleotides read TGTGCCAGCAGCTTACCGGGACAGGGTGGCTACACCTTC. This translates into CASSLPGQGGYTF.

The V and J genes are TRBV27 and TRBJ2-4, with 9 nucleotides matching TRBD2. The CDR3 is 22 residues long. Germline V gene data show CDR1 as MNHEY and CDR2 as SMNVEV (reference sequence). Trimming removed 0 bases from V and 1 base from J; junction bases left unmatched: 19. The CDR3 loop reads CASSLSSSPPIAGGPAKNIQYF. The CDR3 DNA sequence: TGTGCCAGCAGTTTATCGTCTTCCCCCCCTATTGCGGGAGGGCCCGCCAAAAACATTCAGTACTTC.

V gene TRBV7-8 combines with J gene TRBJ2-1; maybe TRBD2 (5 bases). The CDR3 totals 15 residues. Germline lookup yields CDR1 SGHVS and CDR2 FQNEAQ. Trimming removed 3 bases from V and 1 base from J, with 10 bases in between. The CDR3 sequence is CASSFRGRSYNEQFF. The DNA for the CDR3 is TGTGCCAGCAGCTTCCGGGGAAGGTCCTACAATGAGCAGTTCTTC.

The CDR3 here is CASSMVWRVIQNNEQFF. CDR3 bases: TGTGCCAGTAGTATGGTCTGGAGGGTCATCCAAAACAATGAGCAGTTCTTC. This chain connects TRBV19 to TRBJ2-1, with D perhaps TRBD2 (6 bases). With 3 bases removed from V and 5 bases from J, the gap between germline ends came to 20 bases. The CDR3 has 17 amino acids. Per germline, CDR1 LNHDA and CDR2 SQIVND (reference sequence).

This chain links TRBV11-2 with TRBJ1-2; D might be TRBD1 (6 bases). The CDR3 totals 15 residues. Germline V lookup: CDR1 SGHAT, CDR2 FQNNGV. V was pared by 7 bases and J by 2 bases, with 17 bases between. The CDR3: CASTAGTLSNYGYTF. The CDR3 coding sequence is TGTGCCAGCACCGCCGGGACACTTAGCAACTATGGCTACACCTTC.

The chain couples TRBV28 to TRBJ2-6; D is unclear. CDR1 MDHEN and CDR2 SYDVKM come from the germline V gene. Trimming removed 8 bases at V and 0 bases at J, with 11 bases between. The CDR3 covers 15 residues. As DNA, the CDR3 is TGTGCCAGCTCCCCCTCCGACTCTGGGGCCAACGTCCTGACTTTC. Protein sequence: CASSPSDSGANVLTF.

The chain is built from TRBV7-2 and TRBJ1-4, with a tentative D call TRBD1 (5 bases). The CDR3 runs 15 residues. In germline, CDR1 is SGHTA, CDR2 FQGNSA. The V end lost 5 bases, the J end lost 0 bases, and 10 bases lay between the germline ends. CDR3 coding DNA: TGTGCCAGCAGCCCGGGACCCACAACTAATGAAAAACTGTTTTTT. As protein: CASSPGPTTNEKLFF.

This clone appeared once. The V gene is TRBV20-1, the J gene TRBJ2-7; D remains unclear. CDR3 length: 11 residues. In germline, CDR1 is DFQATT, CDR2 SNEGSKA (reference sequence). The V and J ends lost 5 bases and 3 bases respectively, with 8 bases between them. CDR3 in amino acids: CSALDGYEQYF. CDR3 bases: TGCAGTGCTCTAGACGGCTACGAGCAGTACTTC.

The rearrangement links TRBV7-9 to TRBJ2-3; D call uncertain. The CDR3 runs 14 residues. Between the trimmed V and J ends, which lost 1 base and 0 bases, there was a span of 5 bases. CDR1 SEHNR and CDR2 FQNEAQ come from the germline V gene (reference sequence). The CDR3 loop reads CASSLEASTDTQYF. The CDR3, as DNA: TGTGCCAGCAGCTTAGAGGCGAGCACAGATACGCAGTATTTT.

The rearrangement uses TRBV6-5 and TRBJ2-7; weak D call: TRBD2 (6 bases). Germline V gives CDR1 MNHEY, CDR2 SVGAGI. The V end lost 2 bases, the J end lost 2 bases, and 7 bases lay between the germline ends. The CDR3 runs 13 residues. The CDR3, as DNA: TGTGCCAGCAGTTACGCGGGGCCCTACGAGCAGTACTTC. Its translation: CASSYAGPYEQYF.

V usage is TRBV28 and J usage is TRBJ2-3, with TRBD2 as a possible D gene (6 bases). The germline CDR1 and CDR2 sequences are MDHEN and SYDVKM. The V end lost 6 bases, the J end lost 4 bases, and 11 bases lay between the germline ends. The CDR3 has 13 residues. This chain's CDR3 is CASRWGVPDTQYF. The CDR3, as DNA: TGTGCCAGCAGGTGGGGGGTGCCAGATACGCAGTATTTT.